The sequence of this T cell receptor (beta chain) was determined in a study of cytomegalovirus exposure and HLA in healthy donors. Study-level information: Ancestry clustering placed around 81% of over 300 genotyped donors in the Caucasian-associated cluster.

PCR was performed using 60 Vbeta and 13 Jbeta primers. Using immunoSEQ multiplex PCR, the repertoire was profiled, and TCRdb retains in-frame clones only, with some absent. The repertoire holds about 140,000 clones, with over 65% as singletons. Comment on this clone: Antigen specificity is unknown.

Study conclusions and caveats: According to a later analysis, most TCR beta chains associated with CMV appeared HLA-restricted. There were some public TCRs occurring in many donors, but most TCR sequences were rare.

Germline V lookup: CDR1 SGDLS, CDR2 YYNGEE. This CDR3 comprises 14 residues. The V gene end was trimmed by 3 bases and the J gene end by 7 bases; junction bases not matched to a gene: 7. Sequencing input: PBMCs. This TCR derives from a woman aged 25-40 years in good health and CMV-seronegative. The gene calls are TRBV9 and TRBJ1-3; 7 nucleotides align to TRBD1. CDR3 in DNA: TGTGCCAGCAGCGCCCGACAGGGTACGAACACCATATATTTT. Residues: CASSARQGTNTIYF.